The next 9 T cell receptor beta chains were all read from a single sample in a study of T cells in Graves' hyperthyroidism and ophthalmopathy. Using RNA transcripts as the source, TCR beta CDR3 regions were amplified. During a first-round RT-PCR of the TCR CDR3, the HTBI primer set was used. TCRdb reprocessed the multiplex PCR reads with MiXCR, giving one entry per CDR3 protein. Altogether about 350,000 distinct CDR3 sequences are present, about 18% being singletons, with the ten largest covering roughly 3.5%. Material: blood. Every receptor here comes from a woman between 18 and 29 years old with Graves' hyperthyroidism.

The J gene is TRBJ1-1, the V gene TRBV12-3 or TRBV12-4; D gene ambiguous. V dropped 5 bases and J dropped 0 bases, with 7 bases sitting between them. The CDR3 is 13 amino acids. The CDR3 DNA reads TGTGCCAGCAGTAAGACTATGAACACTGAAGCTTTCTTT. Its protein product is CASSKTMNTEAFF.

The rearrangement uses TRBV20-1 and TRBJ1-1; a weak D match, TRBD1 (6 bases). This CDR3 contains 14 residues. The germline V gene encodes CDR1 DFQATT and CDR2 SNEGSKA (reference sequence). Trimming cost V 5 bases and J 7 bases, with 20 bases left between them. The CDR3 protein is CSAPSGVSGGEAFF. The CDR3 DNA is TGCAGTGCTCCTTCAGGGGTTTCGGGGGGTGAAGCTTTCTTT.

This clonotype turned up a few times. Sequence at one end of the junction differs from germline and may be a read error. The chain combines TRBV29-1 with TRBJ2-7; 7 positions agree with TRBD1. From germline, CDR1 is SQVTM and CDR2 ANQGSEA. The CDR3 contains 11 residues. The CDR3 sequence is CSTLTGYDQYF. The CDR3 DNA is TGCAGCACCTTGACAGGGTACGATCAGTACTTC.

The rearrangement uses TRBV29-1 and TRBJ2-2; D may be TRBD1 or TRBD2 (6 bases each). The germline V gene encodes CDR1 SQVTM and CDR2 ANQGSEA. The germline V and J ends were trimmed by 5 bases and 4 bases, with 14 bases remaining between them. The CDR3 sequence is 14 residues long. CDR3 bases: TGCAGCGTTAAACGACAGGAGGGCACCGGGGAGCTGTTTTTT. Its protein is CSVKRQEGTGELFF.

This clonotype was seen ten or more times. V and J are TRBV12-3 or TRBV12-4 and TRBJ2-7, with D hard to call. This CDR3 contains 16 residues. Trimming pared 3 bases from V and 1 base from J, leaving 16 bases between. The CDR3 coding sequence is TGTGCCAGCAGTTTCTATGCCTACAGCTCTTCCTACGAGCAGTACTTC. Translation gives CASSFYAYSSSYEQYF.

This clonotype was detected ten times or more. V gene TRBV10-3 combines with J gene TRBJ1-2; 8 bases are shared with TRBD1. The CDR3 extends over 12 amino acids. The V gene end was trimmed by 6 bases and the J gene end by 8 bases; junction bases not matched to a gene: 5. CDR1 ENHRY and CDR2 SYGVKD come from the germline V gene. The CDR3 spells CAISPTGDGYTF. Here the CDR3 DNA reads TGTGCCATCAGCCCGACAGGGGACGGCTACACCTTC.

This clonotype was observed at least ten times. The J gene is TRBJ1-1, the V gene TRBV5-1; no clear D gene. V was shortened by 0 bases and J by 1 base, with 7 bases between the two germline ends. CDR1 is SGHRS, CDR2 YFSETQ, per germline. The CDR3 sequence is 14 residues long. This CDR3 reads CASSLVRRNTEAFF. The CDR3, as DNA: TGCGCCAGCAGCTTGGTCAGGAGGAACACTGAAGCTTTCTTT.

This clonotype was seen ten or more times. This rearrangement joins TRBV20-1 to TRBJ2-5, with D possibly being TRBD1 (6 bases). The CDR3 spans 12 residues. Trimming stripped 1 base from V and 4 bases from J, with 7 bases between. The V gene's germline CDR1 is DFQATT and CDR2 SNEGSKA (reference sequence). The CDR3, as DNA: TGCAGTGCTAGAGGGGGGCGAGAGACCCAGTACTTC. Translated, it gives CSARGGRETQYF.

This clonotype was recorded many times. This rearrangement joins TRBV7-9 to TRBJ1-2; a possible D gene is TRBD1 (5 bases). This CDR3 comprises 15 residues. Trimming removed 6 bases from V and 6 bases from J, with 20 bases in between. Germline V lookup: CDR1 SEHNR, CDR2 FQNEAQ (reference sequence). CDR3 in DNA: TGTGCCAGCAGTTGGGACGGTCCTATTGTAAATGGCTACACCTTC. This codes for CASSWDGPIVNGYTF.